Shown below are 6 T cell receptor beta chains from a single sample sequenced in a study of T cells in Graves' hyperthyroidism and ophthalmopathy. Researchers amplified the TCR beta CDR3 regions from RNA transcripts. HTBI primers were used for first-round RT-PCR of the TCR CDR3. TCRdb itself ran the multiplex PCR reads through MiXCR, one entry per CDR3 protein. The sample holds about 350,000 distinct CDR3 sequences, 13% to 15% seen once. Sequenced input: blood. The receptors come from a woman aged 55-70 years with Graves' ophthalmopathy.

This sequence joins TRBV5-1 and TRBJ2-7, with 8 positions matching TRBD1. With 1 base clipped from V and 3 bases from J, the junction kept 3 bases outside the gene matches. Germline assignment: CDR1 SGHRS and CDR2 YFSETQ. The CDR3 is 14 residues long. CDR3 coding DNA: TGCGCCAGCAGCTTGACAGGGGGATTCTACGAGCAGTACTTC. Translation: CASSLTGGFYEQYF.

This chain uses TRBV9 with TRBJ2-1; 8 bases line up with TRBD2. Germline CDR1 reads SGDLS; CDR2 reads YYNGEE. This CDR3 comprises 14 residues. The V and J ends lost 4 bases and 9 bases, in that order; junction bases with no gene match: 9. The CDR3 reads CASSYGTSGIEQFF. Written as DNA, the CDR3 is TGTGCCAGCAGCTATGGGACTAGTGGCATTGAGCAGTTCTTC.

This clonotype was found many times. V is TRBV3-1 and J is TRBJ2-7; possible D gene TRBD2, 5 bases. The CDR3 is 14 residues long. The germline V gene encodes CDR1 LGHDT and CDR2 YNNKEL (reference sequence). Trimming pared 4 bases from V and 2 bases from J, leaving 12 bases between. The CDR3, as DNA: TGTGCCAGCAGCCGGGGTAGCGAGGCCTACGAGCAGTACTTC. It translates to CASSRGSEAYEQYF.

This clonotype was detected only a few times. CDR3 sequence (DNA): TGTGCCAGCAGTCGTAACAGGCGTGAAAAACTGTTTTTT. It encodes CASSRNRREKLFF. The V call is TRBV12-3 or TRBV12-4, the J call TRBJ1-4; tentative D call: TRBD1 (5 bases). This CDR3 region has 13 residues. V shed 5 bases and J shed 7 bases, with 11 bases lying between them.

Many counts were recorded for this clonotype. The rearrangement joins TRBV20-1 to TRBJ1-4; 7 nucleotides line up with TRBD1. Per the germline V gene, CDR1 is DFQATT and CDR2 is SNEGSKA (reference sequence). The CDR3 extends over 15 amino acids. With V trimmed by 2 bases and J by 9 bases, 12 bases remained unmatched. The CDR3 bases are TGCAGTGCTAGACCCGGGACAGCCGACAATCAAAAACTGTTTTTT. This codes for CSARPGTADNQKLFF.

The rearrangement uses TRBV6-1 and TRBJ1-5; TRBD1 matches 11 bases. CDR3 length: 19 amino acids. Germline trimming cut 2 bases from V and 0 bases from J; bases unmatched to any gene: 9. Germline V gene sequence: CDR1 MNHNS, CDR2 SASEGT. The CDR3 nucleotides are TGTGCCAGCAGTGAAAGGGGGGGACAGGGGGTTTATAGCAATCAGCCCCAGCATTTT. It is translated as CASSERGGQGVYSNQPQHF.